A selection of T cell receptor beta chains follows, all from one sample in a study of tumor and adjacent non-tumor tissue in lung cancer. TCRdb re-analysed the multiplex PCR reads in MiXCR, keeping a single row per CDR3 protein. The sample has tens of thousands of distinct CDR3 sequences, 55% to 80% seen once. The sequenced sample consisted of lung tumor tissue. All receptors come from a woman aged 40-49 years with non-small cell lung cancer. Both conserved end residues are part of each CDR3. The D gene is left open where the match is weak. The listing skips clone size in some rows; elsewhere it reads once, few, many or a size class.

CDR3 DNA: TGTGCCAGTAACCACCCCGGGACTAGCGGATACGAGCAATACTTC; CDR3 protein: CASNHPGTSGYEQYF; V gene: TRBV11-2; clone size: few; J gene: TRBJ2-7; D gene: TRBD2
CDR3 DNA: TGCAGTGCTAAAGATCAGGGGGGCGCGATGGGAAACATCCAGTACTTC; CDR3 protein: CSAKDQGGAMGNIQYF; V gene: TRBV20-1; clone size: few; J gene: TRBJ2-4; D gene: -
CDR3 DNA: -; CDR3 protein: CASSESTWGGGTEAFF; V gene: TRBV6-1; clone size: -; J gene: TRBJ1-1; D gene: -
CDR3 DNA: TGCAGCGTTGTATCTAAGTCGGATCAGCACCAGCATTTT; CDR3 protein: CSVVSKSDQHQHF; V gene: TRBV29-1; clone size: -; J gene: TRBJ1-5; D gene: -
CDR3 DNA: TGCGCCAACAGTGATCGCAGCAATCAGTTCCAGCATTTT; CDR3 protein: CANSDRSNQFQHF; V gene: TRBV10-2; clone size: -; J gene: TRBJ1-5; D gene: -
CDR3 DNA: TGTGCCAGCAGTTCGTCAGGCGGTCCTTCTCTGGTAGTTGGCTACACCTTC; CDR3 protein: CASSSSGGPSLVVGYTF; V gene: TRBV28; clone size: -; J gene: TRBJ1-2; D gene: -
CDR3 DNA: TGCAGTGCTAGAGATGGTCAGGGGAACTATGGCTACACCTTC; CDR3 protein: CSARDGQGNYGYTF; V gene: TRBV20-1; clone size: -; J gene: TRBJ1-2; D gene: -
CDR3 DNA: TGCGTCAGCAGCCAAGAGGGTGGAACCTACGAGCAGTACTTC; CDR3 protein: CVSSQEGGTYEQYF; V gene: TRBV4-1; clone size: -; J gene: TRBJ2-7; D gene: -
CDR3 DNA: TGTGTCAGCAGAGGAACAGGGACTCCTACCTATGGCTACACCTTC; CDR3 protein: CVSRGTGTPTYGYTF; V gene: TRBV6-1; clone size: once; J gene: TRBJ1-2; D gene: -
CDR3 DNA: TGTGCCAGCAGCTTGTCCCCGGGTGGGTTGACCTCTCGAAACACCATATATTTT; CDR3 protein: CASSLSPGGLTSRNTIYF; V gene: TRBV5-1; clone size: -; J gene: TRBJ1-3; D gene: -
CDR3 DNA: TGTGCCAGCAGTCAAAGCGGGAGGTCAGGGGAGACCCAGTACTTC; CDR3 protein: CASSQSGRSGETQYF; V gene: TRBV6-5; clone size: many; J gene: TRBJ2-5; D gene: TRBD2
CDR3 DNA: TGTGCCGGCAGCTACAATAAGGCCTACGAGCAGTACTTC; CDR3 protein: CAGSYNKAYEQYF; V gene: TRBV6-6; clone size: -; J gene: TRBJ2-7; D gene: -